This TCR beta chain was recorded in a study of beta chain features in type 1 diabetes. This CDR3 comprises 15 residues. V was shortened by 7 bases and J by 2 bases, with 15 bases between the two germline ends. Germline assignment: CDR1 MDHEN and CDR2 SYDVKM. Every bit of the isolated RNA underwent reverse transcription, so sequencing read expressed TCRB transcripts. TCRdb's table, derived via immunoSEQ multiplex PCR, lists solely in-frame clones and lacks some. The sample shows about 620,000 clones, 15% to 19% of them seen only once. The rearrangement links TRBV28 to TRBJ2-1; D could derive from TRBD1 or TRBD2 (7 bases each). The sample taken for sequencing was naive CD4+ T cells from blood. The TCR originated in a man younger than 35 in good health. The CDR3 DNA sequence: TGTGCCAGCATGCGGGGAGGGGGCCCCTACAATGAGCAGTTCTTC. Translation gives CASMRGGGPYNEQFF.